The entry that follows covers one T cell receptor beta chain sequence. Its antigen is not identified. The PCR made use of 60 Vbeta and 13 Jbeta primers. Profiled with immunoSEQ multiplex PCR; TCRdb holds only in-frame clones, not every one. The sample holds 150,000 to 200,000 clones, roughly 86% seen once. Each donor was nominally healthy when sampled (though unrecorded immune exposures were likely). These data belong to a study of cytomegalovirus exposure and HLA in healthy donors. Study conclusions and caveats: In a later analysis, TCR beta V- and J-gene trimming was associated with a missense DCLRE1C variant.

The source material was PBMCs. The source is a woman aged 18-29 years in good health and CMV-seronegative.

The CDR3 sequence: CASSLTAGGRTGELFF. CDR3 sequence (DNA): TGTGCCAGCAGCTTAACGGCCGGGGGAAGGACCGGGGAGCTGTTTTTT. This chain links TRBV7-3 with TRBJ2-2, with D possibly matching TRBD2 (6 bases). This CDR3 is built from 16 residues. Trimming took 0 bases from V and 5 from J, leaving 13 bases between them. Per germline, CDR1 SGHTA and CDR2 FQGTGA.